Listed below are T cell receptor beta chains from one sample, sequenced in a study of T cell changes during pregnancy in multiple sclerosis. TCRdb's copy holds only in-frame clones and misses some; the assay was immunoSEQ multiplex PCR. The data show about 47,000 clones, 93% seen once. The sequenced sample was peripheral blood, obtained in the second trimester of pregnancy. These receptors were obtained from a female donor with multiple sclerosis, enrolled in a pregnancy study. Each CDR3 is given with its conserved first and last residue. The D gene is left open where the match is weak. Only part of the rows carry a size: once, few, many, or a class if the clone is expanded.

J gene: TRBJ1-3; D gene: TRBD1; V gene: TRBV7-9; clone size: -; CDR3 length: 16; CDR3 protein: CASSLVFGTGSDTIYF; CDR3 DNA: TGTGCCAGCAGCTTAGTTTTTGGGACAGGGTCGGACACCATATATTTT
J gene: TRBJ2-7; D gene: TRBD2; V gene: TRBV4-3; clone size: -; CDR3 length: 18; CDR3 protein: CASSQDQPGLAGENEQYF; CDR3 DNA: TGCGCCAGCAGCCAAGATCAGCCGGGACTAGCGGGAGAAAACGAGCAGTACTTC
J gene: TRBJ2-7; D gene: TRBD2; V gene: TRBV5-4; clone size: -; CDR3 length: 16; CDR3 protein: CASSPGLAGGPLEQYF; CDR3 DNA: TGTGCCAGCAGCCCCGGACTAGCGGGAGGACCTCTCGAGCAGTACTTC
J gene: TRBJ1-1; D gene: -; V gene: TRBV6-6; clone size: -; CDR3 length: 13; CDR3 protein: CASSHRENTEAFF; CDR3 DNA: TGTGCCAGCAGCCACCGGGAGAACACTGAAGCTTTCTTT
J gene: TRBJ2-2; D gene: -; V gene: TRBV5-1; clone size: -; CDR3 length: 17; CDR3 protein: CASSLGPQGSYTGELFF; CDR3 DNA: TGCGCCAGCAGCTTAGGCCCACAGGGCTCCTACACCGGGGAGCTGTTTTTT
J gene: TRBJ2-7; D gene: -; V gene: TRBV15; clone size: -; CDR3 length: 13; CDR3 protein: CATSRESSYEQYF; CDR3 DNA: TGTGCCACCAGTCGCGAGTCCTCCTACGAGCAGTACTTC
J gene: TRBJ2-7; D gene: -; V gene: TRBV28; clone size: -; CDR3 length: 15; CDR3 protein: CASSFWLADNYEQYF; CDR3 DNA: TGTGCCAGCAGTTTCTGGTTAGCGGATAACTACGAGCAGTACTTC
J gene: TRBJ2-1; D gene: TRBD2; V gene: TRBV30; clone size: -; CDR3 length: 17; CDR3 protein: CAWEGLAGGPFSDEQFF; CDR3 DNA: TGTGCCTGGGAGGGACTAGCGGGAGGGCCGTTTAGTGATGAGCAGTTCTTC
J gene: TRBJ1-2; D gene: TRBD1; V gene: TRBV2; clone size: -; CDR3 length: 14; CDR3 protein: CAIRDRNLVGGYTF; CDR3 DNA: TGTGCCATCCGGGACAGAAACCTCGTTGGAGGCTACACCTTC
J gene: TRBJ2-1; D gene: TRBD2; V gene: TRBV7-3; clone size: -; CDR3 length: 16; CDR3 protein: CASSRRGGRASGEQFF; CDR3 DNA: TGTGCCAGCAGTCGAAGGGGCGGGAGGGCCTCGGGGGAGCAGTTCTTC
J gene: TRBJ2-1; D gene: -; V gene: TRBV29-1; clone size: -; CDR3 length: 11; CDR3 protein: CSVAVYNEQFF; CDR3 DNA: TGCAGCGTTGCAGTCTACAATGAGCAGTTCTTC
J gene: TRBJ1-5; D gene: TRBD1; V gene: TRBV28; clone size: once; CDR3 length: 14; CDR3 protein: CASSLGDRSQPQHF; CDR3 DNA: TGTGCCAGCAGTTTAGGGGACAGATCCCAGCCCCAGCATTTT
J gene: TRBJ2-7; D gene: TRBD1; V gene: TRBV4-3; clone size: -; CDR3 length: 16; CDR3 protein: CASSQNAGTGFNEQYF; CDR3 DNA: TGCGCCAGCAGCCAGAATGCCGGGACAGGGTTCAACGAGCAGTACTTC
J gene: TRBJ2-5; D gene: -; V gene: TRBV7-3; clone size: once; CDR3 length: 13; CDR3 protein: CASSRRAQETQYF; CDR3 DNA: TGTGCCAGCAGCCGTCGCGCCCAAGAGACCCAGTACTTC
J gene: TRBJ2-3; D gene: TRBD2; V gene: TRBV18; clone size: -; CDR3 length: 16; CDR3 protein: CASSTRLAGGTDTQYF; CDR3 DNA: TGTGCCAGCTCGACCCGACTAGCGGGTGGCACAGATACGCAGTATTTT
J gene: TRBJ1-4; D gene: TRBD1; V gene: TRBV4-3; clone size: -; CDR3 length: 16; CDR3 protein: CASSQGDRHLNEKLFF; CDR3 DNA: TGCGCCAGCAGCCAGGGGGACAGACACTTAAATGAAAAACTGTTTTTT
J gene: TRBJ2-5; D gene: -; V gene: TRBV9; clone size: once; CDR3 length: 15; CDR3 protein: CASSVDYSTQETQYF; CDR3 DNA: TGTGCCAGCAGCGTAGATTACTCCACCCAAGAGACCCAGTACTTC
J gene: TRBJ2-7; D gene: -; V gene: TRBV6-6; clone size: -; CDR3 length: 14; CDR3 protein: CASTQDGGPYEQYF; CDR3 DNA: TGTGCCAGCACCCAGGATGGAGGACCCTACGAGCAGTACTTC
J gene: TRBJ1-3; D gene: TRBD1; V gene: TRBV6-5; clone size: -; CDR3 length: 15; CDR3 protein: CASRPDRSSGNTIYF; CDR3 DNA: TGTGCCAGCAGGCCGGACAGGAGCTCTGGAAACACCATATATTTT
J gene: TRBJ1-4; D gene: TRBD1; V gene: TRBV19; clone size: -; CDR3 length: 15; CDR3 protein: CASSPRTGGNEKLFF; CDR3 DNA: TGTGCCAGTAGTCCACGGACAGGGGGCAATGAAAAACTGTTTTTT
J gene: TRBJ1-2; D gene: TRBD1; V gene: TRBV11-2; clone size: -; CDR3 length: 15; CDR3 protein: CASGGAGTDYYGYTF; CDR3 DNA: TGTGCCAGCGGGGGCGCGGGGACAGACTACTATGGCTACACCTTC
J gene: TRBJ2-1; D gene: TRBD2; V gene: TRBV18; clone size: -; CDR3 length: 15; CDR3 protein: CASSPAGVAYNEQFF; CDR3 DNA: TGTGCCAGCTCACCCGCGGGAGTGGCCTACAATGAGCAGTTCTTC
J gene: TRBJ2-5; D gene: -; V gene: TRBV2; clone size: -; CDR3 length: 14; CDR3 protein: CASRVTGLGETQYF; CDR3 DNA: TGTGCCAGCAGAGTTACAGGGCTAGGGGAGACCCAGTACTTC
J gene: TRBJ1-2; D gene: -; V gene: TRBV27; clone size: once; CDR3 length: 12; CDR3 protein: CASRTANYGYTF; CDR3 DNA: TGTGCCAGCAGGACAGCTAACTATGGCTACACCTTC
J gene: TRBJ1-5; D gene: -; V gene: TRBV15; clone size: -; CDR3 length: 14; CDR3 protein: CATSRGAGSLTQHF; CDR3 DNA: TGTGCCACCAGCAGGGGGGCAGGGTCTCTTACCCAGCATTTT
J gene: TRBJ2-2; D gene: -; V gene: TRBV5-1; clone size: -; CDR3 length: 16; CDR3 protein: CASSLDWGRPDGELFF; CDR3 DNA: TGCGCCAGCAGCTTGGACTGGGGGCGGCCGGACGGGGAGCTGTTTTTT
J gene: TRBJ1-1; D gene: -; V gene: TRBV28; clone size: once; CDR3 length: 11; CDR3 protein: CASSLSSEAFF; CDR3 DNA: TGTGCCAGCAGTTTATCCTCTGAAGCTTTCTTT
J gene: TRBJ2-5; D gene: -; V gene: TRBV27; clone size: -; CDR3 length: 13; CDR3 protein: CASSLSSFETQYF; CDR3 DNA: TGTGCCAGCAGTTTATCGTCCTTTGAGACCCAGTACTTC
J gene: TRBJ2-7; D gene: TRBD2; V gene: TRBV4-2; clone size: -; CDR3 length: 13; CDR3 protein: CASMTSGSYEQYF; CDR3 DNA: TGTGCCAGCATGACTAGCGGCTCCTACGAGCAGTACTTC
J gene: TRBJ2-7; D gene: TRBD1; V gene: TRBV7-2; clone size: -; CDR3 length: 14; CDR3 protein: CASSFDRGPGEQYF; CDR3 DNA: TGTGCCAGCAGTTTCGACAGGGGTCCCGGCGAGCAGTACTTC
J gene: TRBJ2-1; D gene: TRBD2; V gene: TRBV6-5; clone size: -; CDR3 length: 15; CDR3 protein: CASRPLAGGSNEQFF; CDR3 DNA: TGTGCCAGCAGGCCACTAGCGGGAGGAAGCAATGAGCAGTTCTTC
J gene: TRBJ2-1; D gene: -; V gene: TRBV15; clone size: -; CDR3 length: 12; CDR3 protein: CATRDSYNEQFF; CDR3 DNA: TGTGCCACCAGGGACTCTTACAATGAGCAGTTCTTC
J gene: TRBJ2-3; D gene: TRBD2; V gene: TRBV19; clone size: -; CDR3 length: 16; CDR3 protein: CASKDLVAGGKDTQYF; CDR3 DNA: TGTGCCAGTAAGGATTTGGTGGCGGGAGGTAAAGATACGCAGTATTTT
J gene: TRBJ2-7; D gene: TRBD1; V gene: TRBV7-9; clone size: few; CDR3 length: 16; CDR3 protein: CASSLGQGQGVDEQYF; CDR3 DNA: TGTGCCAGCAGCTTAGGCCAAGGACAGGGTGTTGACGAGCAGTACTTC
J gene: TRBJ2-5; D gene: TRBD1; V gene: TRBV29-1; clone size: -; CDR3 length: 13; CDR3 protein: CSVGDRGVETQYF; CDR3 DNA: TGCAGCGTTGGCGACAGGGGAGTGGAGACCCAGTACTTC
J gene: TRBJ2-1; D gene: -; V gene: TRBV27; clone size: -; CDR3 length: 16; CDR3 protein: CASSPLYEAPHNEQFF; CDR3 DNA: TGTGCCAGCAGCCCCCTTTACGAAGCGCCCCACAATGAGCAGTTCTTC
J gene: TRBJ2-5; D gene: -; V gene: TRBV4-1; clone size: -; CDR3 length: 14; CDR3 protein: CASSQDADPETQYF; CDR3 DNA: TGCGCCAGCAGCCAAGATGCAGATCCAGAGACCCAGTACTTC
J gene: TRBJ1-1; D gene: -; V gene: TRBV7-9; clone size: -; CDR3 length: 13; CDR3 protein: CASSSSVNTEAFF; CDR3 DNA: TGTGCCAGCAGCTCCTCAGTGAACACTGAAGCTTTCTTT
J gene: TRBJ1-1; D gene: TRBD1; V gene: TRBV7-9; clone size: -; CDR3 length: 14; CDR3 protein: CASSLGQGDTEAFF; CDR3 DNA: TGTGCCAGCAGCCTCGGACAGGGAGACACTGAAGCTTTCTTT
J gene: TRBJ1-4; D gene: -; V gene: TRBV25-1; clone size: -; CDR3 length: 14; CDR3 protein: CASSAAGPREKLFF; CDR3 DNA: TGTGCCAGCAGTGCAGCAGGGCCAAGGGAAAAACTGTTTTTT
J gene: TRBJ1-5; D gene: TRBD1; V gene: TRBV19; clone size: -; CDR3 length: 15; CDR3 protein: CASSERGQGGQPQHF; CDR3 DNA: TGTGCCAGTAGTGAAAGAGGACAGGGGGGTCAGCCCCAGCATTTT
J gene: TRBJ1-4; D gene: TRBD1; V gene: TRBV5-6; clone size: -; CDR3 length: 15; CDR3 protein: CASSWQGATNEKLFF; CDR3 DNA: TGTGCCAGCAGCTGGCAGGGGGCAACTAATGAAAAACTGTTTTTT